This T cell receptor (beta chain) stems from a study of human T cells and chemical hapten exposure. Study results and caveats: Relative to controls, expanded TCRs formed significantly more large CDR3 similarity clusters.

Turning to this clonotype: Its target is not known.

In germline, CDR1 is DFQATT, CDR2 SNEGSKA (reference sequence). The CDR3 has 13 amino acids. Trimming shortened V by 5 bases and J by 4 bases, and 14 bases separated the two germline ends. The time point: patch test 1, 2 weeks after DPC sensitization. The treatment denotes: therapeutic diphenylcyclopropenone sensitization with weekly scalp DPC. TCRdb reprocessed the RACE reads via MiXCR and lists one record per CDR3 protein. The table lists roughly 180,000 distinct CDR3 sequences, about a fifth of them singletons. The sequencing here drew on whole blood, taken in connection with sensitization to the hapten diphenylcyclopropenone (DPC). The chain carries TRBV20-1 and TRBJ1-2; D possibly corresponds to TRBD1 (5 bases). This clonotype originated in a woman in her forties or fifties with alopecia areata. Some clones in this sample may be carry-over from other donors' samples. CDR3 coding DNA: TGCAGTGCTTCCCAACCGGGGCTCTATGGCTACACCTTC. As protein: CSASQPGLYGYTF.